The 15 T cell receptor beta chains below all came from one sample that was sequenced in a study of T cell responses to AZD1222 COVID-19 vaccine. Clones were read by immunoSEQ multiplex PCR, and TCRdb kept only the in-frame ones, dropping some. The top ten clones hold around 3.7% of a sample with about 140,000 clones, less than 95% of them seen once. The sample was peripheral blood, taken on day 0 of AZD1222 vaccination. Receptors originate from an adult in good health.

V gene TRBV7-9 combines with J gene TRBJ1-6, with D hard to call. Germline V gene lookup returns CDR1 SEHNR and CDR2 FQNEAQ (reference sequence). The CDR3 loop spans 16 amino acids. V shed 5 bases and J shed 7 bases, with 18 bases lying between them. CDR3 protein: CASSARTGVWNSPLHF. As DNA, the CDR3 is TGTGCCAGCAGCGCCCGGACGGGTGTTTGGAATTCACCCCTCCACTTT.

This clone is a singleton in its sample. This chain connects TRBV7-3 to TRBJ1-2; TRBD1 is a possible D gene (5 bases). Trimming pared 5 bases from V and 8 bases from J, leaving 15 bases between. The CDR3 sequence is 13 residues long. Germline V gives CDR1 SGHTA, CDR2 FQGTGA. CDR3 protein: CASSPDGGGGYTF. The DNA for the CDR3 is TGTGCCAGCAGCCCAGACGGGGGTGGCGGCTACACCTTC.

V and J are TRBV13 and TRBJ1-5; D gene ambiguous. With 2 bases removed from V and 5 bases from J, the gap between germline ends came to 7 bases. The CDR3 is 13 amino acids. Germline lookup yields CDR1 PRHDT and CDR2 FYEKMQ (reference sequence). In DNA, the CDR3 is TGTGCCAGCAGCTTACGCGGATATCAGCCCCAGCATTTT. This encodes CASSLRGYQPQHF.

V and J are TRBV7-9 and TRBJ1-4; D not resolved. Trimming removed 2 bases from V and 11 bases from J, with 15 bases in between. The CDR3 runs 14 residues. CDR1 is SEHNR and CDR2 is FQNEAQ in the germline V gene (reference sequence). As DNA, the CDR3 is TGTGCCAGCAGCTTATCCGGCGAGCCTGGGAAACTGTTTTTT. Residues: CASSLSGEPGKLFF.

A word on this clone: At one end, the junction sequence differs from germline, possibly due to a read error. The chain uses TRBV7-7 and TRBJ2-2; tentative D call: TRBD1 (5 bases). The CDR3 is 15 residues long. Germline CDR1 SSHAT, CDR2 FNYEAQ (reference sequence). The CDR3 nucleotides are TGTGCTAGCAGCCCCCAAACAGGGAACACCGGGGAGCTGTTTTTT. It codes for CASSPQTGNTGELFF.

The rearrangement links TRBV14 to TRBJ1-5; the D is unclear. V was clipped by 0 bases and J by 0 bases, with 0 bases between them. Germline lookup yields CDR1 SGHDN and CDR2 FVKESK. The CDR3 is made up of 13 amino acids. For the CDR3, the DNA is TGTGCCAGCAGCCAAGATAGCAATCAGCCCCAGCATTTT. It encodes CASSQDSNQPQHF.

The chain couples TRBV7-9 to TRBJ1-3; D perhaps matches TRBD1 (5 bases). V was shortened by 1 base and J by 7 bases, with 14 bases between the two germline ends. From germline, CDR1 is SEHNR and CDR2 FQNEAQ (reference sequence). This CDR3 comprises 15 residues. CDR3 region: CASSLDGQGRNTIYF. For the CDR3, the DNA is TGTGCCAGCAGCTTAGATGGGCAGGGTCGGAACACCATATATTTT. Looking up the rest from reference TRBV7-9 and TRBJ1-3 gives the full variable domain: DTGVSQNPRHKITKRGQNVTFRCDPISEHNRLYWYRQTLGQGPEFLTYFQNEAQLEKSRLLSDRFSAERPKGSFSTLEIQRTEQGDSAMYLCASSLDGQGRNTIYFGEGSWLTVV.

The chain uses TRBV6-5 and TRBJ1-1; D unclear. V was shortened by 2 bases and J by 0 bases, with 7 bases between the two germline ends. Germline V gene data show CDR1 as MNHEY and CDR2 as SVGAGI. The CDR3 has 14 residues. CDR3 sequence: CASSYGVVNTEAFF. Written as DNA, the CDR3 is TGTGCCAGCAGTTACGGTGTGGTGAACACTGAAGCTTTCTTT.

V is TRBV13 and J is TRBJ2-7; the match to TRBD1 covers 8 bases. Germline loops: CDR1 PRHDT, CDR2 FYEKMQ (reference sequence). Losses at the gene ends were 3 bases for V and 4 bases for J; bases not matched to a gene: 8. This CDR3 has 15 residues. CDR3 sequence reads: CASSFPDRGGYEQYF. DNA of the CDR3: TGTGCCAGCAGCTTCCCCGACAGGGGAGGTTACGAGCAGTACTTC.

The V call is TRBV6-2 or TRBV6-3, the J call TRBJ2-6; no clear D. V lost 6 bases, J lost 0 bases, and 18 bases lay in between. This CDR3 has 18 residues. Germline V gene sequence: CDR1 MNHEY, CDR2 SVGEGT. Here the CDR3 DNA reads TGTGCCAGCAGCGATCCGGGCCGCTCCTCCTCTGGGGCCAACGTCCTGACTTTC. The encoded protein is CASSDPGRSSSGANVLTF.

The V call is TRBV21-1, the J call TRBJ1-2. TRBV21-1 is marked as a pseudogene. The CDR3 sequence is 13 residues long. The CDR3 sequence is CASRDDLAYGYTF. In nucleotides, the CDR3 is TGTGCCAGCAGAGACGACTTGGCCTATGGCTACACCTTC.

This clone was seen a handful of times. The chain couples TRBV10-3 to TRBJ1-6; D not certain. The CDR3 sequence is 14 residues long. Germline CDR1 ENHRY, CDR2 SYGVKD. V was pared by 9 bases and J by 8 bases, with 17 bases between. Here the CDR3 reads CAISTGNGYSPLHF. CDR3 in DNA: TGTGCCATTAGTACCGGGAACGGGTATTCACCCCTCCACTTT.

The chain uses TRBV2 and TRBJ2-2; D gene ambiguous. V was trimmed by 3 bases and J by 0 bases, leaving 8 bases between them. The germline V gene encodes CDR1 SNHLY and CDR2 FYNNEI. CDR3 length: 15 residues. CDR3 nucleotides: TGTGCCAGCAGTGACGGAGACGCGAACACCGGGGAGCTGTTTTTT. This translates into CASSDGDANTGELFF.

The chain combines TRBV6-5 with TRBJ1-2, with 10 bases matching TRBD1. Germline loops: CDR1 MNHEY, CDR2 SVGAGI. J gave up 7 bases and V 7 bases, and 9 bases lay outside the gene matches. This CDR3 comprises 14 residues. CDR3 sequence (DNA): TGTGCCAGCAATCTCCGGGACAGGGGATCTGGCTACACCTTC. Its protein product is CASNLRDRGSGYTF.

This sequence joins TRBV7-6 and TRBJ1-1, with D tentatively TRBD1 (5 bases). Germline CDR1 reads SGHVS; CDR2 reads FNYEAQ. The CDR3 extends over 15 amino acids. The V end was cut by 6 bases, the J end by 4 bases, with 18 bases between. The CDR3 DNA reads as TGTGCCAGCAGTCGGAATTTGGGGGTCGGCACTGAAGCTTTCTTT. This codes for CASSRNLGVGTEAFF.